A selection of T cell receptor beta chains follows, all from one sample in a study of OX40 agonist ivuxolimab in advanced cancers. The table came from immunoSEQ multiplex PCR; TCRdb's copy has only in-frame clones and leaves some out. The sample has approximately 32,000 clones, approximately 90% seen once; the top ten hold 7% to 10%. Sequences were derived from CD4+ or CD8+ T cells sorted from blood, sampled in a trial of the OX40 agonist ivuxolimab. These receptors originate from an adult with an advanced solid tumor such as melanoma, head and neck, liver or kidney cancer. Both conserved end residues are part of each CDR3. Fields, in order: J gene, V gene, CDR3 protein.

TRBJ1-5	TRBV6-6	CASSHSNQPQHF
TRBJ2-5	TRBV5-4	CASSWGGTQSPGDQYF
TRBJ2-3	TRBV7-6	CASSLSVSTDTQYF
TRBJ2-2	TRBV7-2	CASSFQGPNTGELFF
TRBJ2-1	TRBV30	CAWSEGGLFNEQFF
TRBJ1-4	TRBV6-1	CASSENQVVKLFF
TRBJ2-1	TRBV19	CATRDEAEQFF
TRBJ1-1	TRBV9	CASSVETQDTEAFF
TRBJ1-2	TRBV6-5	CASRLPGATNYGYTF
TRBJ2-7	TRBV6-1	CASSDSGTSSYEQYF
TRBJ2-5	TRBV5-6	CASSLRTSGRGEETQYF
TRBJ1-4	TRBV30	CAWSTREKLFF
TRBJ2-7	TRBV11-2	CASSLDLVGAYEQYF
TRBJ1-1	TRBV7-2	CASSLLQRPGGLAFF
TRBJ2-5	TRBV19	CASSLGAAPQYF
TRBJ1-5	TRBV5-6	CASSLAMGQGAQPQHF
TRBJ1-3	TRBV10-3	CAISFTGGTGNTIYF
TRBJ2-3	TRBV19	CASSTPGEGDTQYF
TRBJ2-1	TRBV30	CAWSSTGTSAPSSYNEQFF
TRBJ2-2	TRBV6-1	CASGGESAPNTGELFF
TRBJ2-7	TRBV6-6	CASSYYPGTAYEQYF
TRBJ2-3	TRBV9	CASSVENTQYF
TRBJ2-1	TRBV28	CASRTGVLSSYNEQFF